These 31 T cell receptor beta chains came from one sample sequenced in a study of Tregs in tolerant kidney transplant recipients. The nonmyeloablative bone marrow transplants came from related graft donors, with transient mixed chimerism. Data came from immunoSEQ multiplex PCR; TCRdb stores just in-frame clones and leaves some out. The sample shows around 50,000 clones, 91% of them seen only once. This sample comprised CD8+ T cells from blood (PBMCs), obtained 24 months after the transplant. Receptor source: a human patient who received a combined kidney and bone marrow transplant. The graft donor may have contributed some T cells.

This chain links TRBV11-2 with TRBJ2-5; 11 bases fit TRBD1. Trimming cost V 3 bases and J 11 bases; bases outside gene matches: 2. The germline CDR1 and CDR2 sequences are SGHAT and FQNNGV. The CDR3 extends over 12 amino acids. DNA for the CDR3: TGTGCCAGCAGCTTGGGACAGGGGGAGCAGTACTTC. This gives the protein CASSLGQGEQYF.

The chain couples TRBV6-1 to TRBJ1-1, with D perhaps matching TRBD1 (5 bases). The V gene's germline CDR1 is MNHNS and CDR2 SASEGT. V was cut by 2 bases and J by 4 bases, with 11 bases left in between. The length of the CDR3 is 14 residues. CDR3 in amino acids: CASSERGGSTEAFF. In DNA form, the CDR3 reads TGTGCCAGCAGTGAAAGGGGAGGGAGCACTGAAGCTTTCTTT.

This clone has just one count. This chain links TRBV9 with TRBJ2-1; 8 bases map to TRBD2. The V gene's germline CDR1 is SGDLS and CDR2 YYNGEE. This CDR3 contains 16 residues. Trimming removed 0 bases from V and 3 bases from J; junction bases left unmatched: 5. CDR3 in DNA: TGTGCCAGCAGCGTAGAAGCGGGGGCCTTCTACAATGAGCAGTTCTTC. Translating it yields CASSVEAGAFYNEQFF.

The chain couples TRBV4-2 to TRBJ2-5, with 7 bases fitting TRBD1. Germline trimming cut 3 bases from V and 4 bases from J; bases unmatched to any gene: 11. The germline gives CDR1 LGHNA, CDR2 YNFKEQ. This CDR3 has 16 residues. CDR3 region: CASSQGTEIPPETQYF. CDR3 DNA sequence: TGTGCCAGCAGCCAGGGGACAGAGATCCCCCCAGAGACCCAGTACTTC.

Within the sample, this clone is medium-sized. The genes are TRBV4-1 and TRBJ1-4; D is perhaps TRBD1 (6 bases). The V gene's germline CDR1 is MGHRA and CDR2 YSYEKL. V dropped 4 bases and J dropped 5 bases, with 14 bases sitting between them. This CDR3 is 15 amino acids long. The CDR3 coding sequence is TGCGCCAGCAGCCGGAACAGGGATGGGAATGAAAAACTGTTTTTT. This translates into CASSRNRDGNEKLFF.

CDR3 amino acids: CATSRTRQREVGMDEQFF. The CDR3 region has the DNA TGTGCCACCAGCAGAACCCGTCAGCGGGAGGTCGGTATGGATGAGCAGTTCTTC. V usage is TRBV15 and J usage is TRBJ2-1; TRBD2 aligns across 9 bases. Germline CDR1 reads LNHNV; CDR2 reads YYDKDF (reference sequence). With 2 bases clipped from V and 8 bases from J, the junction kept 16 bases outside the gene matches. This CDR3 is 18 amino acids long.

This clone was recorded only once. This rearrangement joins TRBV5-1 to TRBJ2-4; possible D gene TRBD1, 6 bases. Germline CDR1 and CDR2: SGHRS and YFSETQ. This CDR3 is 15 amino acids long. The ends were cut back, 3 bases at V and 0 bases at J, with 10 bases in the middle. In DNA, the CDR3 is TGCGCCAGCAGCTCGACAGGAATAGCCAAAAACATTCAGTACTTC. It specifies CASSSTGIAKNIQYF.

The V gene is TRBV29-1, the J gene TRBJ2-1; D is ambiguous. CDR3 length: 12 amino acids. The germline V gene has CDR1 SQVTM and CDR2 ANQGSEA. With 3 bases removed from V and 4 bases from J, the gap between germline ends came to 7 bases. This CDR3 is CSVDETYNEQFF. In DNA form, the CDR3 reads TGCAGCGTTGATGAGACATACAATGAGCAGTTCTTC.

The rearrangement uses TRBV27 and TRBJ1-1; 7 nucleotides line up with TRBD1. J was trimmed by 6 bases and V by 5 bases; bases with no gene match: 21. In germline, CDR1 is MNHEY, CDR2 SMNVEV (reference sequence). The CDR3 loop spans 18 amino acids. The CDR3 DNA sequence: TGTGCCAGCAGTCCCGGACAGGCTCGAAGACTTCAAGGGGCTGAAGCTTTCTTT. This codes for CASSPGQARRLQGAEAFF.

V is TRBV30 and J is TRBJ2-2; TRBD1 aligns across 8 bases. This CDR3 region has 14 residues. CDR1 and CDR2 from the germline V gene are GTSNPN and SVGIG (reference sequence). V shed 0 bases and J 8 bases; nucleotides not matched to a gene: 5. DNA of the CDR3: TGTGCCTGGAGTGTATTACAGGGGGTAGGGGAGCTGTTTTTT. This encodes CAWSVLQGVGELFF.

V gene TRBV4-1 combines with J gene TRBJ1-2; 7 nucleotides align to TRBD1. This CDR3 is built from 16 residues. The germline V gene encodes CDR1 MGHRA and CDR2 YSYEKL. The V gene end was trimmed by 2 bases and the J gene end by 6 bases; junction bases not matched to a gene: 12. This chain's CDR3 is CASSQRQGDDGNGYTF. As DNA, the CDR3 is TGCGCCAGCAGCCAACGACAGGGCGATGATGGAAATGGCTACACCTTC.

The rearrangement joins TRBV29-1 to TRBJ2-3, with 9 bases aligning to TRBD2. V shed 5 bases and J 4 bases; nucleotides not matched to a gene: 10. The CDR3 contains 15 residues. Per the germline V gene, CDR1 is SQVTM and CDR2 is ANQGSEA. The CDR3 nucleotides are TGCAGCGTTAGAGTAGCGGGAGTATGGGCAGATACGCAGTATTTT. Translating gives CSVRVAGVWADTQYF.

CDR3 sequence: CASSVDEQGRWNGYTF. In DNA, the CDR3 is TGTGCCAGCAGCGTAGATGAACAGGGGAGGTGGAATGGCTACACCTTC. The genes are TRBV9 and TRBJ1-2, with 7 positions matching TRBD1. V lost 0 bases and J lost 6; bases outside the gene matches: 11. Germline-derived CDR1 and CDR2 are SGDLS and YYNGEE. This CDR3 region has 16 residues. The full variable domain, in which reference TRBV9 and TRBJ1-2 provide the parts outside the CDR3, is DSGVTQTPKHLITATGQRVTLRCSPRSGDLSVYWYQQSLDQGLQFLIQYYNGEERAKGNILERFSAQQFPDLHSELNLSSLELGDSALYFCASSVDEQGRWNGYTFGSGTRLTVV.

The chain uses TRBV13 and TRBJ1-6; possibly TRBD1 for D (6 bases). Trimming removed 3 bases at V and 3 bases at J, with 12 bases between. Germline V gene lookup returns CDR1 PRHDT and CDR2 FYEKMQ (reference sequence). This CDR3 region has 16 residues. CDR3 sequence reads: CASSLGEGDYNSPLHF. The CDR3 nucleotides are TGTGCCAGCAGCTTGGGGGAGGGGGACTATAATTCACCCCTCCACTTT.

The chain links TRBV4-1 to TRBJ1-2, with 7 positions matching TRBD1. V lost 3 bases and J lost 4; bases outside the gene matches: 5. Germline lookup yields CDR1 MGHRA and CDR2 YSYEKL. This CDR3 region has 14 residues. The CDR3 sequence is CASSHRTGSYGYTF. Written as DNA, the CDR3 is TGCGCCAGCAGCCATAGGACAGGTTCCTATGGCTACACCTTC.

This rearrangement joins TRBV27 to TRBJ1-1; the D gene is possibly TRBD1 (6 bases). The CDR3 is 15 residues long. Trimming removed 1 base at V and 2 bases at J, with 11 bases between. CDR1 and CDR2 (germline): MNHEY, SMNVEV (reference sequence). CDR3 in amino acids: CASSLWGHTNTEAFF. The CDR3 nucleotides read TGTGCCAGCAGTTTATGGGGACATACCAACACTGAAGCTTTCTTT.

The chain couples TRBV5-1 to TRBJ2-7; D is perhaps TRBD2 (5 bases). This CDR3 region has 15 residues. The V end was cut by 0 bases, the J end by 0 bases, with 10 bases between. From germline, CDR1 is SGHRS and CDR2 YFSETQ. The CDR3 DNA reads as TGCGCCAGCAGCTTGGTAGGCGGGTCCTCCTACGAGCAGTACTTC. Encoded protein: CASSLVGGSSYEQYF.

Turning to this clone: An end of the junction differs from the germline gene, which may be a read error. Within the sample, other DNA sequences also encode this same CDR3. The chain has TRBV27 and TRBJ1-6; maybe TRBD1 (6 bases). This CDR3 spans 15 amino acids. From germline, CDR1 is MNHEY and CDR2 SMNVEV (reference sequence). For the CDR3, the DNA is TGTGCCAGCAGTTTCAGGGGAGTCTATAATTCCCCCCTCCACTTT. It specifies CASSFRGVYNSPLHF.

The rearrangement joins TRBV9 to TRBJ2-7; maybe TRBD2 (6 bases). Trimming took 0 bases from V and 3 from J, leaving 13 bases between them. This CDR3 has 15 amino acids. Germline CDR1 and CDR2: SGDLS and YYNGEE. The CDR3 sequence: CASSVGGLNSYEQYF. As DNA, the CDR3 is TGTGCCAGCAGCGTAGGGGGACTCAACAGCTACGAGCAGTACTTC.

This chain links TRBV13 with TRBJ1-6; D is unresolved. The CDR3 has 14 amino acids. From germline, CDR1 is PRHDT and CDR2 FYEKMQ (reference sequence). V gave up 5 bases and J gave up 7 bases, with 12 bases separating them. The CDR3 DNA reads as TGTGCCAGCAGCACCAGTGACTTAAATTCACCCCTCCACTTT. Its translation is CASSTSDLNSPLHF.

The genes are TRBV4-3 and TRBJ1-2; D uncertain. The CDR3 has 14 residues. The germline V and J ends were trimmed by 4 bases and 4 bases, with 13 bases remaining between them. Germline CDR1 is LGHNA and CDR2 is YSLEER. As DNA, the CDR3 is TGCGCCAGCAGCCCCGAGACTGATCCCTATGGCTACACCTTC. Translating it yields CASSPETDPYGYTF.

This chain links TRBV5-4 with TRBJ2-7, with TRBD1 matching 8 bases. This CDR3 is 16 amino acids long. V gave up 3 bases and J gave up 0 bases; unmatched junction bases: 8. The germline gives CDR1 SGHNT, CDR2 YYREEE (reference sequence). CDR3 bases: TGTGCCAGCAGCTGGGAGGAGGGGACAGGCTCCTACGAGCAGTACTTC. Amino acid sequence: CASSWEEGTGSYEQYF.

This clone was recorded once. The chain uses TRBV4-1 and TRBJ1-2, with D maybe TRBD1 (6 bases). Per germline, CDR1 MGHRA and CDR2 YSYEKL. The V end was cut by 0 bases, the J end by 8 bases, with 16 bases between. The CDR3 runs 15 residues. The CDR3 reads CASSQDGGSEGGYTF. The CDR3 DNA follows: TGCGCCAGCAGCCAAGATGGGGGCAGCGAGGGGGGCTACACCTTC.

This chain links TRBV14 with TRBJ2-2; TRBD2 matches 10 bases. The CDR3 covers 18 residues. V was pared by 1 base and J by 0 bases, with 5 bases of the junction left unmatched. Germline CDR1 is SGHDN and CDR2 is FVKESK. CDR3 in amino acids: CASSQGSSGGSNTGELFF. CDR3 in DNA: TGTGCCAGCAGCCAAGGGTCTAGCGGGGGATCGAACACCGGGGAGCTGTTTTTT.

The rearrangement joins TRBV7-2 to TRBJ2-7, with D uncertain. Germline CDR1 and CDR2: SGHTA and FQGNSA. The germline V and J ends were trimmed by 2 bases and 5 bases, with 16 bases remaining between them. This CDR3 is built from 15 residues. CDR3 in DNA: TGTGCCAGCAGCTTATTTAACGGAGCCCTCGACGAGCAGTACTTC. Translating gives CASSLFNGALDEQYF.

The chain recombines TRBV12-2 with TRBJ2-2; the D segment call TRBD2 is taken from the table without a DNA check. TRBV12-2 is marked as a pseudogene. This CDR3 spans 16 amino acids. The CDR3 spells CASRLVGWRDTGELFF. DNA of the CDR3: TGTGCAAGTCGCTTAGTTGGGTGGAGGGACACCGGGGAGCTGTTTTTT.

The V and J genes are TRBV5-6 and TRBJ2-7, with D possibly TRBD1 on 6 matching bases. CDR3 length: 12 amino acids. With 2 bases removed from V and 6 bases from J, the gap between germline ends came to 9 bases. Germline V gene lookup returns CDR1 SGHDT and CDR2 YYEEEE. The CDR3 DNA reads as TGTGCCAGCAGCTTAGGGACAAGCGAGCAGTACTTC. Translation gives CASSLGTSEQYF.

The sample holds one count of this clone. CDR3 nucleotide sequence: TGTGCCAGCAGCCACTCGGGAGTAGGCACCGGGGAGCTGTTTTTT. Translated: CASSHSGVGTGELFF. The V call is TRBV14, the J call TRBJ2-2; maybe TRBD2 (6 bases). This CDR3 region has 15 residues. With 3 bases removed from V and 4 bases from J, the gap between germline ends came to 12 bases. Germline-derived CDR1 and CDR2 are SGHDN and FVKESK.

The J gene is TRBJ2-7, the V gene TRBV19; tentatively, D is TRBD2 (5 bases). The CDR3 is 14 amino acids. The V gene's germline CDR1 is LNHDA and CDR2 SQIVND (reference sequence). V lost 5 bases and J 0 bases, leaving 11 bases between the germline ends. CDR3 amino acids: CASSPSLSSYEQYF. CDR3 coding DNA: TGTGCCAGTAGTCCTAGCCTAAGCTCCTACGAGCAGTACTTC.

This clone was counted between two and nine times. The chain joins TRBV7-6 to TRBJ1-1; 7 positions match TRBD1. Germline CDR1 and CDR2: SGHVS and FNYEAQ. V dropped 1 base and J dropped 8; count of bases not matched to a gene: 4. The CDR3 consists of 13 residues. CDR3 sequence (DNA): TGTGCCAGCAGCTTAGAGACAGGGTTGGAAGCTTTCTTT. The encoded protein is CASSLETGLEAFF.

This chain joins TRBV14 and TRBJ2-1, with D tentatively TRBD2 (5 bases). There are 15 residues in the CDR3. Trimming took off 4 bases at V and 0 bases at J, with 10 bases between the two ends. CDR1 is SGHDN and CDR2 is FVKESK in the germline V gene. CDR3 amino acids: CASSPASISYNEQFF. CDR3 sequence (DNA): TGTGCCAGCAGCCCCGCTAGCATCTCCTACAATGAGCAGTTCTTC. Based on the CDR3 plus reference TRBV14 and TRBJ2-1, the full variable domain is EAGVTQFPSHSVIEKGQTVTLRCDPISGHDNLYWYRRVMGKEIKFLLHFVKESKQDESGMPNNRFLAERTGGTYSTLKVQPAELEDSGVYFCASSPASISYNEQFFGPGTRLTVL.